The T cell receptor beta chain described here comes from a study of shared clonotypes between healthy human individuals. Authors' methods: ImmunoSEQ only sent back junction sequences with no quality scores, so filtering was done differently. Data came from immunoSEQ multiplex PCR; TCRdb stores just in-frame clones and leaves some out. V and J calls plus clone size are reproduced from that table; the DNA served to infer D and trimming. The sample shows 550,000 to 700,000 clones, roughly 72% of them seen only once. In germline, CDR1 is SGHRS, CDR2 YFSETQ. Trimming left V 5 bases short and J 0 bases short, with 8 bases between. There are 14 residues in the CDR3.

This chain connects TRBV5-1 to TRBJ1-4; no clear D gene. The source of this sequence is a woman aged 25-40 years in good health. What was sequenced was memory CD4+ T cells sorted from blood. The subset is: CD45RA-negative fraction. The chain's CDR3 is CASRGLTTNEKLFF. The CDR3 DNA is TGCGCCAGCAGAGGACTGACAACTAATGAAAAACTGTTTTTT. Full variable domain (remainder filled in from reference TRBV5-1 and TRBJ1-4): KAGVTQTPRYLIKTRGQQVTLSCSPISGHRSVSWYQQTPGQGLQFLFEYFSETQRNKGNFPGRFSGRQFSNSRSEMNVSTLELGDSALYLCASRGLTTNEKLFFGSGTQLSVL.